This T cell receptor (beta chain) derives from a study of blood T cell repertoires in COVID-19. Study in general: Both acute and convalescent COVID-19 samples were obtained from the United States, Italy and Spain.

The CDR3 runs to 14 residues. Losses at the gene ends were 7 bases for V and 1 base for J; bases not matched to a gene: 6. Germline V gene lookup returns CDR1 SEHNR and CDR2 FQNEAQ (reference sequence). Repertoires were generated with immunoSEQ multiplex PCR, while TCRdb's copy carries only in-frame clones and drops some. There are roughly 200,000 clones in the sample; 82% occur only once, and around 7.8% lies in the top ten. This clonotype was sampled from a woman aged 55-69 years with COVID-19, enrolled during active disease. This chain connects TRBV7-9 to TRBJ1-1, with 7 positions matching TRBD1. The sequenced material came from peripheral blood. CDR3 nucleotides: TGTGCCAGCACCAGGACAGGATCGAACACTGAAGCTTTCTTT. Amino acid sequence: CASTRTGSNTEAFF.